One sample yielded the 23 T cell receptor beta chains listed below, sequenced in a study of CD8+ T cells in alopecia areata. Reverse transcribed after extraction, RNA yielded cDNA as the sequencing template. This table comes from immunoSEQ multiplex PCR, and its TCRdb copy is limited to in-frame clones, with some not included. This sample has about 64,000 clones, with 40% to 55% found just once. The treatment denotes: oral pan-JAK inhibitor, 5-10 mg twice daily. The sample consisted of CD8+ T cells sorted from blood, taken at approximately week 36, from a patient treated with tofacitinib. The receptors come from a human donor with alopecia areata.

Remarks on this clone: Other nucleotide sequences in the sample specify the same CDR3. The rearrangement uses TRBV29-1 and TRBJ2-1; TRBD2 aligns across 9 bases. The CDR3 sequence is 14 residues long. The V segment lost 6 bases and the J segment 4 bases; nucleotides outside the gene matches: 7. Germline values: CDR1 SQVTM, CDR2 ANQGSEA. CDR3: CSVPRLAEYNEQFF. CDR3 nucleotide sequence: TGCAGCGTCCCCCGACTAGCGGAGTACAATGAGCAGTTCTTC.

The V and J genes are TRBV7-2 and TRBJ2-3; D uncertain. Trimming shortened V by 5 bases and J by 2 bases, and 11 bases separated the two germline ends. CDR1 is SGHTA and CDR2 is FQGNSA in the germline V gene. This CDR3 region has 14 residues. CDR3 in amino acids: CASSIWISTDTQYF. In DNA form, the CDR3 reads TGTGCCAGCAGCATCTGGATCTCCACAGATACGCAGTATTTT.

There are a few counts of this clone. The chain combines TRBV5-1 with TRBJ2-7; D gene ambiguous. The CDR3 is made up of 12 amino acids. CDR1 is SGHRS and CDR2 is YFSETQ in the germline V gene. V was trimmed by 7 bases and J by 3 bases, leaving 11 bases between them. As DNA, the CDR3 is TGCGCCAGCTCCGGCACTTTCTACGAGCAGTACTTC. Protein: CASSGTFYEQYF.

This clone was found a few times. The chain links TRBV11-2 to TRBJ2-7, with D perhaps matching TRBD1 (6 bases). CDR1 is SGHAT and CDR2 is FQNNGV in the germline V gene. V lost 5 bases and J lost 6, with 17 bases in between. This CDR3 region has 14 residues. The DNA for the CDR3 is TGTGCCAGCAGCCCCGGGACACGGCCCCCCGAGCAGTACTTC. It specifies CASSPGTRPPEQYF.

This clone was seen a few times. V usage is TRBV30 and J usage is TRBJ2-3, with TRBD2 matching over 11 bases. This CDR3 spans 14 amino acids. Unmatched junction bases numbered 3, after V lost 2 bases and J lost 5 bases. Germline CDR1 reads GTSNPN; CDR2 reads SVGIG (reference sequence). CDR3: CAWSLAGGVDTQYF. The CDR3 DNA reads TGTGCCTGGAGTCTAGCGGGAGGAGTAGATACGCAGTATTTT.

The CDR3 reads CASSYGGTEQYF. CDR3 nucleotides: TGTGCCAGCAGCTACGGAGGGACCGAGCAGTACTTC. The gene calls are TRBV7-2 and TRBJ2-7; TRBD2 might be the D (6 bases). V lost 4 bases to trimming and J lost 6 bases, with 10 bases between them. The CDR3 extends over 12 amino acids. CDR1 and CDR2 from the germline V gene are SGHTA and FQGNSA.

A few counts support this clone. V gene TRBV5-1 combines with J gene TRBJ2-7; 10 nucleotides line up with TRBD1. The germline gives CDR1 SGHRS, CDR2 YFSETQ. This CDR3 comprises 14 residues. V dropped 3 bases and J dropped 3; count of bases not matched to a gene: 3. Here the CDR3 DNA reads TGCGCCAGCAGCTGGGGGACAGGGGTCTACGAGCAGTACTTC. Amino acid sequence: CASSWGTGVYEQYF.

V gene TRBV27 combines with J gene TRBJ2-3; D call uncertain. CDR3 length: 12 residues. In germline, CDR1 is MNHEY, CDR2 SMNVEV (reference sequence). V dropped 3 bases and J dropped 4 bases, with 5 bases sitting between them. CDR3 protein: CASSFAADTQYF. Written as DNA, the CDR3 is TGTGCCAGCAGTTTCGCAGCAGATACGCAGTATTTT.

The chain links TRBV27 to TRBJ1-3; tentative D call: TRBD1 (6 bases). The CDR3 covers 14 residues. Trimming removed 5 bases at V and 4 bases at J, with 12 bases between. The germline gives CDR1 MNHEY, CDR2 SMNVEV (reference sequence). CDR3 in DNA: TGTGCCAGCAGTCCTACAGGGATCGGAAACACCATATATTTT. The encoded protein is CASSPTGIGNTIYF.

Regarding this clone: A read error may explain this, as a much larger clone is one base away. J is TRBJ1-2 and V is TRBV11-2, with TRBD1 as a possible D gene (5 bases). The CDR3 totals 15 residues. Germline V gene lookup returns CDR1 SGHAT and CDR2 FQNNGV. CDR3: CASSLSWGREDGYTF. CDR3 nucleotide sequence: TGTGCCAGCAGCTTATCGTGGGGACGTGAGGATGGTTACACCTTC. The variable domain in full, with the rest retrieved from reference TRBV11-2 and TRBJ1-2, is EAGVAQSPRYKIIEKRQSVAFWCNPISGHATLYWYQQILGQGPKLLIQFQNNGVVDDSQLPKDRFSAERLKGVDSTLKIQPAKLEDSAVYLCASSLSWGREDGYTFGSGTRLTVV.

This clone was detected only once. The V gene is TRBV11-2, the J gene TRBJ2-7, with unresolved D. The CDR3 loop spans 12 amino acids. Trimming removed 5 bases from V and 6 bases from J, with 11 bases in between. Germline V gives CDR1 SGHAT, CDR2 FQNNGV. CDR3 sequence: CASSPTRAEQYF. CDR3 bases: TGTGCCAGCAGCCCTACCAGAGCCGAGCAGTACTTC.

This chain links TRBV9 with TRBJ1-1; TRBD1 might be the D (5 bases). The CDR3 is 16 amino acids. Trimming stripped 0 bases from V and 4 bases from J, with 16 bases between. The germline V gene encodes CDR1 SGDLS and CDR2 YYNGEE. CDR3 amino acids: CASSVGRGGLGTEAFF. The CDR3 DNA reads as TGTGCCAGCAGCGTAGGTAGGGGCGGGTTAGGCACTGAAGCTTTCTTT. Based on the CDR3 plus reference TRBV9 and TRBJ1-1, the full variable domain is DSGVTQTPKHLITATGQRVTLRCSPRSGDLSVYWYQQSLDQGLQFLIQYYNGEERAKGNILERFSAQQFPDLHSELNLSSLELGDSALYFCASSVGRGGLGTEAFFGQGTRLTVV.

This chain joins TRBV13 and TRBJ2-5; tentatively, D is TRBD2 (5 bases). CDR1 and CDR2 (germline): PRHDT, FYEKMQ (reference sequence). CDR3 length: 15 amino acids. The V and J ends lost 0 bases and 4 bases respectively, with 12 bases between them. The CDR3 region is CASSLGSGTGETQYF. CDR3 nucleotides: TGTGCCAGCAGCTTAGGGTCGGGAACCGGAGAGACCCAGTACTTC.

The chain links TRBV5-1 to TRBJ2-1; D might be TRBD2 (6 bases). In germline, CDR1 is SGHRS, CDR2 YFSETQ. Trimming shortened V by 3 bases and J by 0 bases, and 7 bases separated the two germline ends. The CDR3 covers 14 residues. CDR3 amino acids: CASSWGVSYNEQFF. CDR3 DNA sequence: TGCGCCAGCAGCTGGGGGGTCTCCTACAATGAGCAGTTCTTC. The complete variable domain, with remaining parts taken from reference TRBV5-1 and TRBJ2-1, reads KAGVTQTPRYLIKTRGQQVTLSCSPISGHRSVSWYQQTPGQGLQFLFEYFSETQRNKGNFPGRFSGRQFSNSRSEMNVSTLELGDSALYLCASSWGVSYNEQFFGPGTRLTVL.

The CDR3 nucleotides read TGTGCCAGCAGCCAAGATGTTCGGGGAGGTGACGGCTACACCTTC. Protein sequence: CASSQDVRGGDGYTF. The V and J genes are TRBV14 and TRBJ1-2, with D unclear. Germline V gene data show CDR1 as SGHDN and CDR2 as FVKESK. Trimming took 0 bases from V and 8 from J, leaving 16 bases between them. The CDR3 contains 15 residues.

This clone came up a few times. The CDR3 nucleotides read TGCAGCGTTGCAGGACAGGGGGTGAACTATGGCTACACCTTC. This encodes CSVAGQGVNYGYTF. This chain links TRBV29-1 with TRBJ1-2, with 10 bases lining up with TRBD1. Losses at the gene ends were 4 bases for V and 2 bases for J; bases not matched to a gene: 4. The CDR3 loop spans 14 amino acids. Germline CDR1 and CDR2: SQVTM and ANQGSEA.

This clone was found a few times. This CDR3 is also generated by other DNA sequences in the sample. CDR3 in DNA: TGCGCCAGCAGCCAAGTCCCTGACTACGAGCAGTACTTC. Translation gives CASSQVPDYEQYF. This chain uses TRBV4-1 with TRBJ2-7, with D hard to call. The CDR3 extends over 13 amino acids. The germline V gene has CDR1 MGHRA and CDR2 YSYEKL. Between the trimmed V and J ends, which lost 1 base and 3 bases, there was a span of 7 bases.

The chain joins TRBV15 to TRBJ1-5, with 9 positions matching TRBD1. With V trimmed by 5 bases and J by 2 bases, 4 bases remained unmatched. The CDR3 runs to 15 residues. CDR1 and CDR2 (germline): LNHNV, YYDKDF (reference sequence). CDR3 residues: CATSGRDRGNQPQHF. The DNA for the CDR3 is TGTGCCACCAGCGGCCGGGACAGGGGCAATCAGCCCCAGCATTTT.

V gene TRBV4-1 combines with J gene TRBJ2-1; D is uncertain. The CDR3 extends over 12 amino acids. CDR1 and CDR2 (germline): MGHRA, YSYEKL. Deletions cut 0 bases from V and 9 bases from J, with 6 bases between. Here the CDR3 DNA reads TGCGCCAGCAGCCAAGATGGGGTTGAGCAGTTCTTC. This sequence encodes CASSQDGVEQFF.

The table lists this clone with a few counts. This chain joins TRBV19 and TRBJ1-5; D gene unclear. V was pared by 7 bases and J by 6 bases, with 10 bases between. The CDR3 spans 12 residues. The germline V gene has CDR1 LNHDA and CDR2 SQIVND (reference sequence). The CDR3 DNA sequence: TGTGCCAGTAAGACGGGTGGTCAGCCCCAGCATTTT. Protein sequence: CASKTGGQPQHF.

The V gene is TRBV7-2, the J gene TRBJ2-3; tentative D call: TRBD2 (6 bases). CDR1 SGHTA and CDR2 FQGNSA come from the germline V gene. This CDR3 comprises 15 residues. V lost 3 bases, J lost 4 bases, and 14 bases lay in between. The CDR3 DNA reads TGTGCCAGCAGCTTGTTTTTAGCGGCGCCAGATACGCAGTATTTT. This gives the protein CASSLFLAAPDTQYF.

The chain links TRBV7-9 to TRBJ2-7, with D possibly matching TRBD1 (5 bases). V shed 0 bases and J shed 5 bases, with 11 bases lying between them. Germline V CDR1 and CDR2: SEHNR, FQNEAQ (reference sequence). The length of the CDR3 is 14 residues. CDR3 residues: CASSLASGRHEQYF. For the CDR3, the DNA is TGTGCCAGCAGCTTAGCTTCAGGGCGACACGAGCAGTACTTC.

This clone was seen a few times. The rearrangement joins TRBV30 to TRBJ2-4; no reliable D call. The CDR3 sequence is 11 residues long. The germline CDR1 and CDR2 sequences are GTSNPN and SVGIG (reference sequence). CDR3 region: CAGVAKNIQYF. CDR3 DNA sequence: TGTGCTGGGGTAGCCAAAAACATTCAGTACTTC.